This TCR beta chain stems from a study of T cell responses to AZD1222 COVID-19 vaccine. Notes on the study in general: The span of vaccine-associated CD4 TCRs extended across spike, with dominance at 160-218 and 743-854.

This CDR3 is 18 amino acids long. Comment on this clone: The antigen is not known.

The data were produced by immunoSEQ multiplex PCR, yet TCRdb's version contains in-frame clones alone and is incomplete. The table shows about 200,000 clones, with 85% to 95% occurring only once. The sequence derives from an adult in good health. The sample was peripheral blood, taken on day 0 of MenACWY control vaccination. The chain recombines TRBV21-1 with TRBJ2-7; TRBD1, the table's D call, lacks a check against the DNA. TRBV21-1 is designated a pseudogene. CDR3 nucleotide sequence: TGTGCCAGCAGCAAAGACCCCACCGAGGACAGGACTAACTACGAGCAGTACTTC. Translated, it gives CASSKDPTEDRTNYEQYF.